This T cell receptor beta chain stems from a study of cytomegalovirus exposure and HLA in healthy donors. It was with 60 Vbeta and 13 Jbeta primers that the PCR ran. Using immunoSEQ multiplex PCR, the repertoire was profiled, and TCRdb retains in-frame clones only, with some absent. The repertoire holds under 200,000 clones, with around three quarters as singletons. Study-level results: What a later analysis reportedly showed was that an Asian-associated ancestry cluster had fewer N-insertions than the approximately 700-donor mean. The productive fraction for most TCR beta V segments was about 90% or about 30% in an earlier analysis. Both high specificity and high sensitivity reportedly marked the classifier's diagnosis of cytomegalovirus status. In a later analysis, TCR beta V- and J-gene trimming showed a link to a missense DCLRE1C variant.

Remarks on this clone: Antigen specificity is unknown.

Trimming cost V 5 bases and J 4 bases, with 15 bases left between them. Germline V gene lookup returns CDR1 SNHLY and CDR2 FYNNEI. The CDR3 is 15 residues long. What was sequenced was PBMCs. The receptor was derived from a woman aged 25 to 39 in good health and CMV-seropositive. The chain links TRBV2 to TRBJ2-4; D gene unclear. The CDR3 DNA reads TGTGCCAGCAGTCCGGAGTCCCTGAGGAAAAACATTCAGTACTTC. This translates into CASSPESLRKNIQYF. The full variable domain, with the rest looked up from reference TRBV2 and TRBJ2-4, is EPEVTQTPSHQVTQMGQEVILRCVPISNHLYFYWYRQILGQKVEFLVSFYNNEISEKSEIFDDQFSVERPDGSNFTLKIRSTKLEDSAMYFCASSPESLRKNIQYFGAGTRLSVL.